Below are 29 T cell receptor beta chains sequenced from a single sample in a study of T-cell memory formation after mild COVID-19. TCRdb fed the 5' RACE reads into MiXCR, producing one record per CDR3 protein. Of some 350,000 distinct CDR3 sequences in the sample, about 15% were seen once. Sequenced material: PBMCs or a T cell subset sorted from them (not recorded which). The receptors derive from a man aged 18 to 35 who had mild COVID-19 (a few samples of this study predate the infection). Cell type and time point are not known.

This chain links TRBV7-3 with TRBJ2-1; 9 bases are a match to TRBD1. V gave up 4 bases and J gave up 6 bases; unmatched junction bases: 4. Germline V CDR1 and CDR2: SGHTA, FQGTGA. The CDR3 loop spans 14 amino acids. The CDR3 nucleotides read TGTGCCAGCAGCTCAGGGACAGGGAGCAATGAGCAGTTCTTC. As protein: CASSSGTGSNEQFF.

This chain joins TRBV18 and TRBJ2-5; D is unclear. Germline V gene lookup returns CDR1 KGHSH and CDR2 LQKENI. The CDR3 runs 15 residues. With 0 bases removed from V and 0 bases from J, the gap between germline ends came to 8 bases. For the CDR3, the DNA is TGTGCCAGCTCACCACCGGGAACCTACCAAGAGACCCAGTACTTC. Residues: CASSPPGTYQETQYF.

There are many counts of this clonotype. This chain joins TRBV6-5 and TRBJ2-6; no clear D gene. V lost 6 bases, J lost 0 bases, and 9 bases lay in between. This CDR3 region has 15 residues. CDR1 is MNHEY, CDR2 SVGAGI, per germline. The CDR3 DNA reads as TGTGCCAGCAGCCCCCGACGCTCTGGGGCCAACGTCCTGACTTTC. Translating gives CASSPRRSGANVLTF.

The chain links TRBV12-3 or TRBV12-4 to TRBJ2-2; 7 bases are a match to TRBD2. J was trimmed by 7 bases and V by 2 bases; bases with no gene match: 1. The CDR3 totals 13 residues. The CDR3 DNA sequence: TGTGCCAGCAGTTTAAGGGAGGGCGGGGAGCTGTTTTTT. Protein sequence: CASSLREGGELFF.

This clonotype was detected a few times. This sequence joins TRBV5-1 and TRBJ2-7; tentative D call: TRBD2 (5 bases). Germline CDR1 is SGHRS and CDR2 is YFSETQ. Trimming cost V 7 bases and J 5 bases, with 13 bases left between them. This CDR3 spans 12 amino acids. The CDR3 region has the DNA TGCGCCAGCGGGGTTGAGGGCCACGAGCAGTACTTC. Translation: CASGVEGHEQYF.

V and J are TRBV6-2 or TRBV6-3 and TRBJ1-5; a possible D gene is TRBD1 (6 bases). The ends were cut back, 5 bases at V and 2 bases at J, with 7 bases in the middle. Germline assignment: CDR1 MNHEY and CDR2 SVGEGT. The CDR3 is made up of 13 amino acids. For the CDR3, the DNA is TGTGCCAGCAGTGACAGGCGCAATCAGCCCCAGCATTTT. It yields the protein CASSDRRNQPQHF.

The table lists this clonotype with a few counts. V usage is TRBV24-1 and J usage is TRBJ2-6, with TRBD1 identical over 9 bases. Germline assignment: CDR1 KGHDR and CDR2 SFDVKD. This CDR3 region has 18 residues. V shed 9 bases and J 0 bases; nucleotides not matched to a gene: 11. CDR3 bases: TGTGCCACCGGGGACACCGGGACAGGGTTCTCTGGGGCCAACGTCCTGACTTTC. It codes for CATGDTGTGFSGANVLTF.

The chain recombines TRBV5-1 with TRBJ2-5; D may be TRBD1 (5 bases). The CDR3 has 16 amino acids. Germline V lookup: CDR1 SGHRS, CDR2 YFSETQ. V was pared by 5 bases and J by 0 bases, with 17 bases between. The CDR3 DNA follows: TGCGCCAGCAGAGAGCTATCAGACAGATACCAAGAGACCCAGTACTTC. Translation gives CASRELSDRYQETQYF.

This clonotype has just a few counts. The chain uses TRBV10-3 and TRBJ1-2; D gene unclear. CDR1 is ENHRY, CDR2 SYGVKD, per germline. Deletions cut 6 bases from V and 2 bases from J, with 10 bases between. The CDR3 has 13 amino acids. CDR3 in amino acids: CAISEEINYGYTF. CDR3 DNA sequence: TGTGCCATCAGCGAAGAGATAAACTATGGCTACACCTTC.

This rearrangement joins TRBV4-2 to TRBJ1-3; unclear D gene. V lost 3 bases, J lost 8 bases, and 14 bases lay in between. Germline CDR1 is LGHNA and CDR2 is YNFKEQ. There are 14 residues in the CDR3. CDR3 sequence reads: CASSHAIRADTIYF. The CDR3 coding sequence is TGTGCCAGCAGCCATGCTATTCGAGCTGACACCATATATTTT.

V gene TRBV24-1 combines with J gene TRBJ2-5; a weak D match, TRBD1 (5 bases). The germline V gene encodes CDR1 KGHDR and CDR2 SFDVKD. The CDR3 has 14 amino acids. V shed 4 bases and J shed 5 bases, with 13 bases lying between them. The chain's CDR3 is CATSDDRAWETQYF. In DNA, the CDR3 is TGTGCCACCAGTGACGACAGAGCTTGGGAGACCCAGTACTTC.

The genes are TRBV7-2 and TRBJ1-2; 7 nucleotides agree with TRBD1. Germline CDR1 is SGHTA and CDR2 is FQGNSA. The V and J ends lost 11 bases and 4 bases, in that order; junction bases with no gene match: 10. CDR3 size: 13 residues. The CDR3 nucleotides are TGTGCCGCTTCCCAGGGGGTATCCTATGGCTACACCTTC. Amino acids: CAASQGVSYGYTF.

CDR3 coding DNA: TGTGCCCTCAAAGGGGGACAGAGCACCGGGGAGCTGTTTTTT. Protein product: CALKGGQSTGELFF. The V and J genes are TRBV28 and TRBJ2-2; 7 nucleotides line up with TRBD1. The germline V gene encodes CDR1 MDHEN and CDR2 SYDVKM. The CDR3 totals 14 residues. V dropped 11 bases and J dropped 4; count of bases not matched to a gene: 10.

The V call is TRBV4-1, the J call TRBJ2-3, with no clear D. Trimming cost V 0 bases and J 2 bases, with 6 bases left between them. Germline CDR1 and CDR2: MGHRA and YSYEKL. This CDR3 region has 14 residues. CDR3 region: CASSQDLATDTQYF. CDR3 nucleotides: TGCGCCAGCAGCCAAGATTTAGCCACAGATACGCAGTATTTT.

In its sample, this clonotype was seen many times. This chain connects TRBV7-9 to TRBJ2-3; no clear D. The V gene's germline CDR1 is SEHNR and CDR2 FQNEAQ (reference sequence). This CDR3 has 16 residues. Trimming stripped 2 bases from V and 0 bases from J, with 12 bases between. Here the CDR3 DNA reads TGTGCCAGCAGCTTATCTCGCGGATCCAGCACAGATACGCAGTATTTT. It specifies CASSLSRGSSTDTQYF.

CDR3 sequence reads: CASSYSSRDTQYF. DNA for the CDR3: TGTGCCAGCAGTTACTCGAGCCGAGATACGCAGTATTTT. This chain connects TRBV6-5 to TRBJ2-3; D is uncertain. Per germline, CDR1 MNHEY and CDR2 SVGAGI. V lost 0 bases and J 5 bases, leaving 6 bases between the germline ends. CDR3 size: 13 residues.

This clonotype has more than one count but fewer than ten. This chain joins TRBV10-3 and TRBJ2-3, with D uncertain. The CDR3 totals 11 residues. CDR1 and CDR2 from the germline V gene are ENHRY and SYGVKD. With 6 bases removed from V and 1 base from J, the gap between germline ends came to 2 bases. CDR3 sequence reads: CAIRRTDTQYF. The DNA of the CDR3 is TGTGCCATCAGACGCACAGATACGCAGTATTTT.

The chain is built from TRBV5-1 and TRBJ2-7, with TRBD2 as a possible D gene (6 bases). This CDR3 has 14 amino acids. The germline V gene has CDR1 SGHRS and CDR2 YFSETQ. Trimming took off 4 bases at V and 4 bases at J, with 15 bases between the two ends. CDR3: CASSPGEGGYEQYV. The CDR3 DNA sequence: TGCGCCAGCAGCCCGGGAGAGGGAGGATACGAGCAGTACGTC.

This clonotype appeared a few times. The J gene is TRBJ1-1, the V gene TRBV7-2, with 8 bases matching TRBD1. The CDR3 contains 15 residues. The V gene's germline CDR1 is SGHTA and CDR2 FQGNSA. The V segment lost 5 bases and the J segment 1 base; nucleotides outside the gene matches: 6. The CDR3 DNA reads as TGTGCCAGCAGCAGAAGACAGGGGCCGAACACTGAAGCTTTCTTT. Translated, it gives CASSRRQGPNTEAFF.

This sequence joins TRBV28 and TRBJ2-5, with 8 bases lining up with TRBD2. Germline V CDR1 and CDR2: MDHEN, SYDVKM. The CDR3 runs 15 residues. V shed 6 bases, J shed 4 bases, and the junction held 10 bases outside the gene matches. The CDR3: CASRLGLAGGETQYF. CDR3 bases: TGTGCCAGCAGGCTCGGACTAGCAGGCGGAGAGACCCAGTACTTC.

The chain recombines TRBV24-1 with TRBJ2-6, with TRBD2 as a possible D gene (6 bases). The V gene lost 5 bases and the J gene lost 1 base, with 14 bases spanning the gap. The germline V gene has CDR1 KGHDR and CDR2 SFDVKD. The CDR3 runs 17 residues. The CDR3 spells CATSAAPGGSGANVLTF. The CDR3 coding sequence is TGTGCCACCAGTGCTGCCCCTGGGGGGTCTGGGGCCAACGTCCTGACTTTC.

The count of this clonotype is one. J is TRBJ1-2 and V is TRBV4-3; D gene unclear. CDR1 and CDR2 from the germline V gene are LGHNA and YSLEER. V was pared by 1 base and J by 5 bases, with 8 bases between. The CDR3 is 13 residues long. The CDR3 DNA reads as TGCGCCAGCAGCCAAGGTGGGAAGTATGGCTACACCTTC. Residues: CASSQGGKYGYTF.

CDR3 region: CSAREPAGRTGELFF. The DNA of the CDR3 is TGCAGTGCTAGAGAACCAGCGGGCCGCACCGGGGAGCTGTTTTTT. The chain couples TRBV20-1 to TRBJ2-2; the D gene is possibly TRBD2 (6 bases). V shed 0 bases and J shed 4 bases, with 12 bases lying between them. The CDR3 sequence is 15 residues long. CDR1 is DFQATT and CDR2 is SNEGSKA in the germline V gene (reference sequence).

This clonotype was detected a few times. The chain is built from TRBV20-1 and TRBJ2-5; D unresolved. CDR3 length: 11 residues. The germline CDR1 and CDR2 sequences are DFQATT and SNEGSKA (reference sequence). The V and J ends lost 7 bases and 5 bases respectively, with 11 bases between them. DNA for the CDR3: TGCAGTGGGGCTCACGGGGAGACCCAGTACTTC. Its protein product is CSGAHGETQYF.

V usage is TRBV21-1 and J usage is TRBJ2-7; TRBD1 is the table's D call and was not checked against the DNA. TRBV21-1 is shown as a pseudogene. The CDR3 loop spans 18 amino acids. Here the CDR3 reads CASSKEIVMTDSSYEQYF. Here the CDR3 DNA reads TGTGCCAGCAGCAAAGAAATTGTGATGACAGACTCATCCTACGAGCAGTACTTC.

The rearrangement uses TRBV4-1 and TRBJ1-5, with D unclear. Trimming left V 0 bases short and J 2 bases short, with 5 bases between. CDR1 and CDR2 (germline): MGHRA, YSYEKL. CDR3 length: 14 amino acids. The CDR3 region is CASSQEAGNQPQHF. As DNA, the CDR3 is TGCGCCAGCAGCCAAGAAGCGGGCAATCAGCCCCAGCATTTT.

The chain joins TRBV6-5 to TRBJ2-2; 13 bases agree with TRBD2. V lost 4 bases and J lost 6; bases outside the gene matches: 11. The CDR3 totals 18 residues. Germline assignment: CDR1 MNHEY and CDR2 SVGAGI. The CDR3, as DNA: TGTGCCAGCAGTTCGCTCATTTGGACTAGCGGGGGTTCCGGGGAGCTGTTTTTT. Its protein is CASSSLIWTSGGSGELFF.

V and J are TRBV18 and TRBJ2-3; D remains ambiguous. The V gene's germline CDR1 is KGHSH and CDR2 LQKENI. This CDR3 is built from 12 residues. The V end was cut by 5 bases, the J end by 3 bases, with 6 bases between. The CDR3 loop reads CASSAVTDTQYF. For the CDR3, the DNA is TGTGCCAGCTCAGCAGTTACAGATACGCAGTATTTT.

This clonotype was picked up a small number of times. The chain is built from TRBV12-3 or TRBV12-4 and TRBJ1-1, with 7 bases that match TRBD1. The CDR3 extends over 14 amino acids. Germline trimming cut 5 bases from V and 1 base from J; bases unmatched to any gene: 4. The DNA of the CDR3 is TGTGCCAGCAGTCGGGACAGATCGAACACTGAAGCTTTCTTT. This translates into CASSRDRSNTEAFF.